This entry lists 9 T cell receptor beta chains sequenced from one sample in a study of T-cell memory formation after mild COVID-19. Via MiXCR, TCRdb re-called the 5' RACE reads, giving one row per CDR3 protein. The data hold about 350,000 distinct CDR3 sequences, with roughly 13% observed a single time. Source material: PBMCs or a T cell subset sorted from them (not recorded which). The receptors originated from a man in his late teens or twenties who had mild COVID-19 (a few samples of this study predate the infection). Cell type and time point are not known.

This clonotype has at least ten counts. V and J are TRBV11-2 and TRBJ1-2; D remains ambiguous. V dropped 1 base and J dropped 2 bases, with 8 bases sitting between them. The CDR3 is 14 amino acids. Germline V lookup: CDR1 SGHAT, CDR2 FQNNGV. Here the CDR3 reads CASSLVAANYGYTF. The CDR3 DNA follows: TGTGCCAGCAGCTTAGTGGCAGCGAACTATGGCTACACCTTC.

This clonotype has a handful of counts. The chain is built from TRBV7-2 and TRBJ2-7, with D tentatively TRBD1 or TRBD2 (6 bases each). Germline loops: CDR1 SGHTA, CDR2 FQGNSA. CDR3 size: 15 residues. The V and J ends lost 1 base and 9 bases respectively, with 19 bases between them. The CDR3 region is CASSLGGAGSLRQYV. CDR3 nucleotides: TGTGCCAGCAGCTTAGGGGGGGCCGGCAGTCTTCGGCAGTACGTC.

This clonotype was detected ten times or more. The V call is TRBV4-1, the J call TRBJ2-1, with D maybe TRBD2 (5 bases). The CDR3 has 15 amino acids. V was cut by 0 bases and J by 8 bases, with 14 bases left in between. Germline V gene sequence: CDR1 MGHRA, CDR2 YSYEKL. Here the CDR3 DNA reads TGCGCCAGCAGCCAAGAGCGACGGGGAGTCGATGAGCAGTTCTTC. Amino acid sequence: CASSQERRGVDEQFF.

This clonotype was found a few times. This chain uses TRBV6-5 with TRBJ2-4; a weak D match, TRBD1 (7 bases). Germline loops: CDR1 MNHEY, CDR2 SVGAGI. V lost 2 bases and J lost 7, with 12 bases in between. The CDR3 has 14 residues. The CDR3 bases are TGTGCCAGCAGTTACGGGGGGACAGCCAACATTCAGTACTTC. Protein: CASSYGGTANIQYF.

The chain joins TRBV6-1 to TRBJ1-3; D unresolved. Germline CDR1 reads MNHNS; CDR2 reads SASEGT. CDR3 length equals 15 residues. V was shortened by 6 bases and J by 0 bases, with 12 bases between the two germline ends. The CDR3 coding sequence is TGTGCCAGCAGGGACCGGGGAGGCTCTGGAAACACCATATATTTT. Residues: CASRDRGGSGNTIYF.

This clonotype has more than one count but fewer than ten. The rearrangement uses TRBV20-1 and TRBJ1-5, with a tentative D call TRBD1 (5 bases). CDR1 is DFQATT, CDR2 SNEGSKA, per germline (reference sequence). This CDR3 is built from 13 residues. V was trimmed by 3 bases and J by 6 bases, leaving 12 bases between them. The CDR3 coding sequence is TGCAGTGCTAGCGAAGGGGATGGTCAGCCCCAGCATTTT. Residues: CSASEGDGQPQHF.

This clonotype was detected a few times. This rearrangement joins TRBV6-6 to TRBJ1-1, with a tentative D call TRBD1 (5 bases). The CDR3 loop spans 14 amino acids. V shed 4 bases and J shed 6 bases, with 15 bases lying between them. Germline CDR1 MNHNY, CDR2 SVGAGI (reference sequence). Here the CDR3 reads CASSFPGGGAEAFF. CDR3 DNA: TGTGCCAGCAGTTTCCCGGGCGGGGGGGCTGAAGCTTTCTTT.

The CDR3: CASSVALTLGGPDTQYF. DNA for the CDR3: TGTGCCAGCAGCGTAGCTCTGACTCTAGGGGGCCCAGATACGCAGTATTTT. The V gene is TRBV9, the J gene TRBJ2-3; 7 bases line up with TRBD1. The trim removed 0 bases at V and 4 bases at J, leaving 11 bases unmatched. The CDR3 is 17 amino acids. Germline V gene lookup returns CDR1 SGDLS and CDR2 YYNGEE.

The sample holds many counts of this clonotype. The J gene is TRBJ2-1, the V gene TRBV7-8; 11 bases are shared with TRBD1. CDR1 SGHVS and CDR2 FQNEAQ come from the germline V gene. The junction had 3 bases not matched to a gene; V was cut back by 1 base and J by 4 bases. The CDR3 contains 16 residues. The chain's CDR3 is CASSLVGTGGYNEQFF. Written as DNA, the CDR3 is TGTGCCAGCAGCTTAGTGGGGACAGGGGGTTACAATGAGCAGTTCTTC.